This TCR beta chain stems from a study of blood T cell repertoires in COVID-19. Study background: Sample material is recorded as cDNA or gDNA derived from T cells, B-cell-depleted T cells, or PBMCs.

In the study's own analysis: Reference gene primer amplification gave estimated nucleated cell counts. Method: immunoSEQ multiplex PCR; TCRdb's copy keeps in-frame clones and lacks some. Clone size and V and J calls were adopted from that table, with D and trimming inferred from the DNA. The data contain around 93,000 clones, about 80% of them singletons. CDR3 size: 13 residues. The V gene's germline CDR1 is KGHSH and CDR2 LQKENI. V trimming: 4 bases; J trimming: 6 bases; junction bases outside the gene matches: 1. This clone was counted once. The material sequenced was peripheral blood. This TCR came from a man aged 60-69 years with acute or convalescent COVID-19. The V and J genes are TRBV18 and TRBJ2-2, with 8 bases aligning to TRBD1. Written as DNA, the CDR3 is TGTGCCAGCTCACAACAGGGGGCCGGGGAGCTGTTTTTT. This codes for CASSQQGAGELFF.